Detailed here is one T cell receptor beta chain. These data are taken from a study of a mutant IDH1 vaccine in newly diagnosed glioma. Noted time point: baseline, week 1 (first vaccination visit). Treatment defined: pre-vaccination baseline after standard-of-care therapy. V shed 0 bases and J shed 7 bases, with 6 bases lying between them. The germline V gene encodes CDR1 GTSNPN and CDR2 SVGIG (reference sequence). The CDR3 spans 12 residues. The method was immunoSEQ multiplex PCR; TCRdb's version includes in-frame clones alone and lacks a portion of them. Altogether about 24,000 clones are present, approximately 90% being singletons, with the ten largest covering about 10%.

This clonotype was sampled from a man aged 25-40 years with glioma. The V and J genes are TRBV30 and TRBJ1-4, with D unresolved. This sample comprised PBMCs, obtained from a glioma patient treated with radiotherapy, temozolomide or both. The CDR3 region has the DNA TGTGCCTGGAGTGTACAAGGTGAAAAACTGTTTTTT. As protein: CAWSVQGEKLFF.